This TCR beta chain derives from a study of Graves' ophthalmopathy and Graves' hyperthyroidism. The CDR3 totals 16 residues. Germline V gene sequence: CDR1 MNHNS, CDR2 SASEGT. The authors amplified TCR beta CDR3 regions from RNA transcripts. Investigators did first-round RT-PCR with HTBI primers, then second-round multiplex PCR. TCRdb re-called the multiplex PCR reads through MiXCR, storing one row per CDR3 protein. The sample yields 500,000 to 700,000 distinct CDR3 sequences, 22% seen once. This clonotype was observed at least ten times. The junction does not match germline at one end; this may be a read error.

V is TRBV6-1 and J is TRBJ2-7; TRBD1 is a possible D gene (6 bases). The sequencing input was peripheral blood. The clonotype was recovered from a young woman with stable Graves' hyperthyroidism. Some clones in this sample may be carry-over from other donors' samples. The CDR3 region is CASSDPDRSFAYEQHF. The CDR3 bases are TGTGCCAGCAGTGACCCTGACAGGAGCTTCGCCTACGAGCAGCACTTC.